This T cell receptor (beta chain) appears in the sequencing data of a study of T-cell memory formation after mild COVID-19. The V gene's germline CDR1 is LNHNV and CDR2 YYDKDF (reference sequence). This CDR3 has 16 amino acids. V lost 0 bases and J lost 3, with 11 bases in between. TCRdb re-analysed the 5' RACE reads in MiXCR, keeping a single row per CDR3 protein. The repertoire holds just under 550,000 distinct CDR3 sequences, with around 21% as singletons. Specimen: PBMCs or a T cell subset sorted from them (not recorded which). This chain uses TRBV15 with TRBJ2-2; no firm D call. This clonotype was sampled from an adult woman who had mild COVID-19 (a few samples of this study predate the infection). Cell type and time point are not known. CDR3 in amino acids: CATSRDLFGHTGELFF. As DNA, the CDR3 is TGTGCCACCAGCAGAGATTTATTCGGACACACCGGGGAGCTGTTTTTT.